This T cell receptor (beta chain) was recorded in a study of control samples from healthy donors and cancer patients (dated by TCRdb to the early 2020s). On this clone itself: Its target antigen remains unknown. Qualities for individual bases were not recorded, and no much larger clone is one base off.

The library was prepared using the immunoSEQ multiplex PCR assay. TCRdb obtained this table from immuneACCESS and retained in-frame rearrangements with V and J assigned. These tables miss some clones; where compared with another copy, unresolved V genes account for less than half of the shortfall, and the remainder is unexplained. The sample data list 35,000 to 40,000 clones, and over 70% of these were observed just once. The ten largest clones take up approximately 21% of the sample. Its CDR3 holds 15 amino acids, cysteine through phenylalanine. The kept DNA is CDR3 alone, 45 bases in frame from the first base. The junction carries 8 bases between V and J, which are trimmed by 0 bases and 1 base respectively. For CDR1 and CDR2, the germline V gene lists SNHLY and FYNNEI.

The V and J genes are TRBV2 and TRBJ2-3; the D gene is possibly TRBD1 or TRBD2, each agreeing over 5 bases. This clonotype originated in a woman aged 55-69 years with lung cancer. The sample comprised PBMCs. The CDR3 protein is CASSEAGDGTDTQYF. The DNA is TGTGCCAGCAGTGAAGCAGGGGACGGCACAGATACGCAGTATTTT. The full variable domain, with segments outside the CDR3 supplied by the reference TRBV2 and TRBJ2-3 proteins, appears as EPEVTQTPSHQVTQMGQEVILRCVPISNHLYFYWYRQILGQKVEFLVSFYNNEISEKSEIFDDQFSVERPDGSNFTLKIRSTKLEDSAMYFCASSEAGDGTDTQYFGPGTRLTVL.